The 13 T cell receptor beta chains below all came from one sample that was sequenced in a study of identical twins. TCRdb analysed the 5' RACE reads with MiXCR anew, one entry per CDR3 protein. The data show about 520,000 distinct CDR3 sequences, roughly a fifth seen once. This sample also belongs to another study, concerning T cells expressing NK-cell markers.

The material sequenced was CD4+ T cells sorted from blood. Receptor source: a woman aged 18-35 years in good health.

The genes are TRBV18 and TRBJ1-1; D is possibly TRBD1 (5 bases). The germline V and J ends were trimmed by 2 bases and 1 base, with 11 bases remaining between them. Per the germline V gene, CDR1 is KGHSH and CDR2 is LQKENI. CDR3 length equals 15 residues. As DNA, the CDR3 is TGTGCCAGCTCACCAGTCACAGGAAAGAACACTGAAGCTTTCTTT. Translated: CASSPVTGKNTEAFF. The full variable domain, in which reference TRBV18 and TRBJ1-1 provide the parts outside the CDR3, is NAGVMQNPRHLVRRRGQEARLRCSPMKGHSHVYWYRQLPEEGLKFMVYLQKENIIDESGMPKERFSAEFPKEGPSILRIQQVVRGDSAAYFCASSPVTGKNTEAFFGQGTRLTVV.

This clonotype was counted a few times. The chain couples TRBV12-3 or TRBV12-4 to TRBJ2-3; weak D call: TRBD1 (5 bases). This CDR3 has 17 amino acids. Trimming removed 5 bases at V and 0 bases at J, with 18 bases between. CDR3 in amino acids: CASSPRQPMYSTDTQYF. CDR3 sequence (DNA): TGTGCCAGCAGTCCCCGACAGCCAATGTATAGCACAGATACGCAGTATTTT.

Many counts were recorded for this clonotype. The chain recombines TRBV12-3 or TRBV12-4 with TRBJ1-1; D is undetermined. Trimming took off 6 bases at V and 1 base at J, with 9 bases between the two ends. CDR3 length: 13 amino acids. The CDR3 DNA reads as TGTGCCAGCAGGGTGGGCAGGAACACTGAAGCTTTCTTT. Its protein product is CASRVGRNTEAFF.

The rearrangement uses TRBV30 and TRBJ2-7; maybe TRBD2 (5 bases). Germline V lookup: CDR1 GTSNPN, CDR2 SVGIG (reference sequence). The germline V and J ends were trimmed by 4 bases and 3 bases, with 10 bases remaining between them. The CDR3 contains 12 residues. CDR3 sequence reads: CAWKGAFYEQYF. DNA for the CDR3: TGTGCCTGGAAGGGAGCGTTCTACGAGCAGTACTTC.

The CDR3 DNA reads as TGTGCCAGCAGTCTGAGGGGCGGGAACTATGGCTACACCTTC. Its translation: CASSLRGGNYGYTF. This chain joins TRBV6-1 and TRBJ1-2, with D possibly being TRBD1 (5 bases). V was clipped by 5 bases and J by 2 bases, with 12 bases between them. The CDR3 has 14 residues. The germline V gene encodes CDR1 MNHNS and CDR2 SASEGT.

CDR3 region: CSARDFPLEETQYF. Here the CDR3 DNA reads TGCAGTGCTAGAGATTTTCCCCTTGAGGAGACCCAGTACTTC. V gene TRBV20-1 combines with J gene TRBJ2-5; D gene uncertain. V lost 0 bases and J lost 5, with 13 bases in between. The CDR3 contains 14 residues. Germline lookup yields CDR1 DFQATT and CDR2 SNEGSKA (reference sequence).

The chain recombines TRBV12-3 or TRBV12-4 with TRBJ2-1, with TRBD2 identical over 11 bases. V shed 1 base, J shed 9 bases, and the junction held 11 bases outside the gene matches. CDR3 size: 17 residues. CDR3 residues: CASSLVPELAGAREQFF. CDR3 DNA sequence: TGTGCCAGCAGTTTAGTTCCCGAACTAGCGGGGGCCCGTGAGCAGTTCTTC.

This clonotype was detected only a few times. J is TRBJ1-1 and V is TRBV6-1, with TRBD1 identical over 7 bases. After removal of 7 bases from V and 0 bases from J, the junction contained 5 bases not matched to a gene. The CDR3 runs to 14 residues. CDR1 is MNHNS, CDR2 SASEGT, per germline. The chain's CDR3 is CASTPGQLNTEAFF. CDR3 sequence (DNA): TGTGCCAGCACACCGGGACAGCTGAACACTGAAGCTTTCTTT.

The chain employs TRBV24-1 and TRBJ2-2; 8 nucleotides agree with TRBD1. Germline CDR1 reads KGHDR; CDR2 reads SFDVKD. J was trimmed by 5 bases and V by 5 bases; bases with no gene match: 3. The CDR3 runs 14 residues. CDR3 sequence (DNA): TGTGCCACCAGTGGGCAGGGGGCGACCGGGGAGCTGTTTTTT. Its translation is CATSGQGATGELFF.

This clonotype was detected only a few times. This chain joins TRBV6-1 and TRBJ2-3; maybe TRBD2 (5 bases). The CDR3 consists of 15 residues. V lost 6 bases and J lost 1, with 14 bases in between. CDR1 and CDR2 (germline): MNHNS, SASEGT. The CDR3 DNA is TGTGCCAGCAGCCCCTCTCAAGCGGGCACAGATACGCAGTATTTT. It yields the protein CASSPSQAGTDTQYF.

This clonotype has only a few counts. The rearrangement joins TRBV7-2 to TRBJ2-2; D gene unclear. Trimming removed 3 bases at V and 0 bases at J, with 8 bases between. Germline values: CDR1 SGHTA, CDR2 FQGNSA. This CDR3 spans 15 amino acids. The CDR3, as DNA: TGTGCCAGCAGCTTCAGGCGTTCGAACACCGGGGAGCTGTTTTTT. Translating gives CASSFRRSNTGELFF.

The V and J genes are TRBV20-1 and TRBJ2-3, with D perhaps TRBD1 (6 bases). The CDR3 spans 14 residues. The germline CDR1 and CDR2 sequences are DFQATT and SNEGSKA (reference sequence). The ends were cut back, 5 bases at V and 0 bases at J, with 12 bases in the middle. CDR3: CSASDSLSTDTQYF. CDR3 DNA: TGCAGTGCTTCGGACAGCCTAAGCACAGATACGCAGTATTTT.

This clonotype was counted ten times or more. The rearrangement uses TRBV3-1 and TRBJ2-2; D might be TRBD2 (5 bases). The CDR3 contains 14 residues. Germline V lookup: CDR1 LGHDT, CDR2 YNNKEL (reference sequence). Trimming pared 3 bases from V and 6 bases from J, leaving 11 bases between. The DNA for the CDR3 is TGTGCCAGCAGCCAGATTCGGAGGCCCGGGGAGCTGTTTTTT. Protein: CASSQIRRPGELFF.